The entry that follows covers one T cell receptor beta chain sequence. Germline values: CDR1 LNHDA, CDR2 SQIVND (reference sequence). V trimming: 4 bases; J trimming: 4 bases; junction bases outside the gene matches: 3. The length of the CDR3 is 14 residues. The sample belongs to a study of blood T cell repertoires in COVID-19. Study context: The United States, Italy and Spain provided the acute and convalescent COVID-19 samples. PBMCs, B-cell-depleted T cells, or T cells provided the cDNA or gDNA that made up the material.

Per the authors' pipeline: Reference gene primers were amplified, and this amplification served to estimate nucleated cell counts. Clones were read by immunoSEQ multiplex PCR, and TCRdb kept only the in-frame ones, dropping some. V and J calls and clone size are those listed in that table; D and trimming were worked out from the DNA. In the table there are over 100,000 clones, more than 80% of which are singletons. Sequenced: peripheral blood. The receptor was isolated from a man between 60 and 75 years old with acute or convalescent COVID-19. The chain combines TRBV19 with TRBJ2-2; 7 bases line up with TRBD1. CDR3 loop: CASSKGGITGELFF. Here the CDR3 DNA reads TGTGCCAGTAGTAAAGGGGGCATCACCGGGGAGCTGTTTTTT.